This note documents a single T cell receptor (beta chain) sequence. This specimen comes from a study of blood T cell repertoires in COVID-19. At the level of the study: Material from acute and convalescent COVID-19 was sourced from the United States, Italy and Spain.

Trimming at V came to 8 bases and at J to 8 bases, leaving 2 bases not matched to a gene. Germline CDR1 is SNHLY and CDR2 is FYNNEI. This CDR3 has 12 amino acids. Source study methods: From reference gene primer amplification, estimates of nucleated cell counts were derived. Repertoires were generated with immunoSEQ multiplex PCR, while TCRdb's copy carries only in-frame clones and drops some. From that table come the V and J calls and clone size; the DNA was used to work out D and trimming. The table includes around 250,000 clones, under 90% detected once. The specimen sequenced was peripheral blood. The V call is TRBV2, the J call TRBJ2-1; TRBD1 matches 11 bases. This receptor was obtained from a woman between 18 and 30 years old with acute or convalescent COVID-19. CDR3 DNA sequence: TGTGCCAGCCGGGACAGGGGGTATGAGCAGTTCTTC. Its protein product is CASRDRGYEQFF.